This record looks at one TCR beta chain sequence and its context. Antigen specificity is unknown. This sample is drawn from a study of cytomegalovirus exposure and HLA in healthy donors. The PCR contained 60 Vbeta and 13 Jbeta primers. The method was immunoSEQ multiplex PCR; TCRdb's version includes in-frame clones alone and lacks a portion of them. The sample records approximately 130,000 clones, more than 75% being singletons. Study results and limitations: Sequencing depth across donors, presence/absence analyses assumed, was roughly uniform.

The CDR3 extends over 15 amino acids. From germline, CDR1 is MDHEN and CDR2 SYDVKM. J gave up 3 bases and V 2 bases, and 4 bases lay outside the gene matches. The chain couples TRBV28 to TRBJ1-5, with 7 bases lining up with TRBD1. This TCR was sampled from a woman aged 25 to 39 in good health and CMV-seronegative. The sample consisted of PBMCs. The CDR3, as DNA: TGTGCCAGCAGTTTACCCACAGGGGACAATCAGCCCCAGCATTTT. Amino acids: CASSLPTGDNQPQHF.